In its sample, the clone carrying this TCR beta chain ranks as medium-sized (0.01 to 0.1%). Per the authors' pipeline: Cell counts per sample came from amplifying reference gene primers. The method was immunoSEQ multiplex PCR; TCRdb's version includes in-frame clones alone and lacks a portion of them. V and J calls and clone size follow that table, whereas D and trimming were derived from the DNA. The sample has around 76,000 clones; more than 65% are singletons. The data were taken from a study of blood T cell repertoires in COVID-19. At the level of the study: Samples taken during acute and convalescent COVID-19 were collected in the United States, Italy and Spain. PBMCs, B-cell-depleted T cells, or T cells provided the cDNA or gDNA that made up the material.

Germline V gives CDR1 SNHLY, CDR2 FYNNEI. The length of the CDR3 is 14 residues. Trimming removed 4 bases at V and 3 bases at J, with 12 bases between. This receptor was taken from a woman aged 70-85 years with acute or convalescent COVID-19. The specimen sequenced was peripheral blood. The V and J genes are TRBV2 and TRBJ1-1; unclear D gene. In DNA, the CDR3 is TGTGCCAGCAGTGGATTGGGAGTTTACACTGAAGCTTTCTTT. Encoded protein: CASSGLGVYTEAFF.